Listed here are 20 T cell receptor beta chains from one sample, sequenced in a study of cytomegalovirus exposure and HLA in healthy donors. PCR was performed using 60 Vbeta and 13 Jbeta primers. Data came from immunoSEQ multiplex PCR; TCRdb stores just in-frame clones and leaves some out. This sample has 200,000 to 250,000 clones; about 81% occur once, and the top ten carry less than 8.5%. Sequencing was carried out using PBMCs. These receptors were collected from an older woman in good health and CMV-seropositive.

There are a few counts of this clone. This chain uses TRBV6-5 with TRBJ2-7; 8 positions agree with TRBD1. Germline CDR1 reads MNHEY; CDR2 reads SVGAGI. The CDR3 extends over 13 amino acids. V shed 5 bases, J shed 5 bases, and the junction held 5 bases outside the gene matches. The CDR3 reads CASSRTGRDEQYF. The CDR3 coding sequence is TGTGCCAGCAGTCGGACAGGGAGAGACGAGCAGTACTTC.

This clone was counted only a few times. V is TRBV12-5 and J is TRBJ2-7; 7 bases are shared with TRBD2. Looked up from germline, CDR1 is LGHNT and CDR2 is FRNRAP. The CDR3 loop spans 15 amino acids. Trimming cost V 1 base and J 2 bases; bases outside gene matches: 5. In DNA form, the CDR3 reads TGTGCTAGTGGTTTGGGGCTAGCGGAAACCTACGAGCAGTACTTC. Protein sequence: CASGLGLAETYEQYF.

The chain carries TRBV28 and TRBJ2-7; the D gene is possibly TRBD1 (6 bases). V dropped 5 bases and J dropped 2 bases, with 16 bases sitting between them. The CDR3 spans 15 residues. Germline V gives CDR1 MDHEN, CDR2 SYDVKM. The CDR3 nucleotides read TGTGCCAGCAGTCTTCCCGGGACAACAACCTACGAGCAGTACTTC. It encodes CASSLPGTTTYEQYF. Complete variable domain (other parts from reference TRBV28 and TRBJ2-7): DVKVTQSSRYLVKRTGEKVFLECVQDMDHENMFWYRQDPGLGLRLIYFSYDVKMKEKGDIPEGYSVSREKKERFSLILESASTNQTSMYLCASSLPGTTTYEQYFGPGTRLTVT.

This clone came up once. The V and J genes are TRBV7-9 and TRBJ1-2; tentatively, D is TRBD1 (5 bases). Germline V gives CDR1 SEHNR, CDR2 FQNEAQ (reference sequence). Trimming left V 3 bases short and J 6 bases short, with 8 bases between. This CDR3 region has 12 residues. The CDR3 region is CASSFSGDGYTF. Here the CDR3 DNA reads TGTGCCAGCAGCTTTTCGGGGGATGGCTACACCTTC.

The chain carries TRBV5-1 and TRBJ1-4; D gene ambiguous. Trimming shortened V by 1 base and J by 8 bases, and 15 bases separated the two germline ends. Germline CDR1 reads SGHRS; CDR2 reads YFSETQ. This CDR3 spans 15 amino acids. In nucleotides, the CDR3 is TGCGCCAGCAGCTTGTTTGGGAAACGGGAGGAAAAACTGTTTTTT. Translating gives CASSLFGKREEKLFF. Filled out from reference TRBV5-1 and TRBJ1-4, the complete variable domain reads KAGVTQTPRYLIKTRGQQVTLSCSPISGHRSVSWYQQTPGQGLQFLFEYFSETQRNKGNFPGRFSGRQFSNSRSEMNVSTLELGDSALYLCASSLFGKREEKLFFGSGTQLSVL.

The rearrangement uses TRBV7-6 and TRBJ2-2; a weak D match, TRBD1 (5 bases). Germline V gene lookup returns CDR1 SGHVS and CDR2 FNYEAQ. CDR3 length equals 12 residues. The V and J ends lost 5 bases and 4 bases respectively, with 5 bases between them. The CDR3 DNA follows: TGTGCCAGCAGCGACAGCACCGGGGAGCTGTTTTTT. Its translation: CASSDSTGELFF.

The genes are TRBV5-6 and TRBJ2-3, with TRBD1 matching over 8 bases. The J segment lost 0 bases and the V segment lost 0 bases, leaving 3 bases of the junction unmatched. CDR1 is SGHDT and CDR2 is YYEEEE in the germline V gene. The CDR3 runs to 16 residues. The CDR3 nucleotides read TGTGCCAGCAGCTTGGATGGACAGGGAAGCACAGATACGCAGTATTTT. Encoded protein: CASSLDGQGSTDTQYF.

The table lists this clone with a few counts. V gene TRBV10-3 combines with J gene TRBJ2-3; D remains unclear. Trimming stripped 3 bases from V and 3 bases from J, with 13 bases between. Germline V gene sequence: CDR1 ENHRY, CDR2 SYGVKD. The CDR3 consists of 15 residues. The CDR3 bases are TGTGCCATCAGTGAACACCCTCTGCCGACAGATACGCAGTATTTT. Amino acids: CAISEHPLPTDTQYF.

The CDR3 spells CASSLALWQGRNEQFF. The CDR3 DNA reads as TGTGCCAGCAGCTTGGCCCTGTGGCAGGGTAGAAATGAGCAGTTCTTC. This chain joins TRBV5-4 and TRBJ2-1; D is perhaps TRBD1 (5 bases). This CDR3 is 16 amino acids long. Trimming left V 0 bases short and J 7 bases short, with 17 bases between. Per the germline V gene, CDR1 is SGHNT and CDR2 is YYREEE (reference sequence). The entire variable domain, with the rest obtained from reference TRBV5-4 and TRBJ2-1, is as follows: ETGVTQSPTHLIKTRGQQVTLRCSSQSGHNTVSWYQQALGQGPQFIFQYYREEENGRGNFPPRFSGLQFPNYSSELNVNALELDDSALYLCASSLALWQGRNEQFFGPGTRLTVL.

CDR3 sequence reads: CASRGTSGSYIQYF. The CDR3 region has the DNA TGTGCCAGCAGAGGGACTAGCGGGAGTTACATTCAGTACTTC. The chain employs TRBV2 and TRBJ2-4; 14 bases map to TRBD2. CDR1 SNHLY and CDR2 FYNNEI come from the germline V gene. Trimming removed 6 bases from V and 8 bases from J; junction bases left unmatched: 3. This CDR3 spans 14 amino acids.

This rearrangement joins TRBV11-2 to TRBJ1-1; D gene uncertain. CDR1 is SGHAT and CDR2 is FQNNGV in the germline V gene. The CDR3 length is 14 residues. Trimming removed 5 bases at V and 0 bases at J, with 10 bases between. CDR3: CASSHGKVNTEAFF. CDR3 in DNA: TGTGCCAGCAGCCACGGGAAGGTGAACACTGAAGCTTTCTTT. The variable domain in full, with the rest retrieved from reference TRBV11-2 and TRBJ1-1, is EAGVAQSPRYKIIEKRQSVAFWCNPISGHATLYWYQQILGQGPKLLIQFQNNGVVDDSQLPKDRFSAERLKGVDSTLKIQPAKLEDSAVYLCASSHGKVNTEAFFGQGTRLTVV.

The chain uses TRBV10-1 and TRBJ2-1, with D tentatively TRBD2 (5 bases). Germline assignment: CDR1 WNHNN and CDR2 SYGVQD (reference sequence). The germline V and J ends were trimmed by 0 bases and 8 bases, with 20 bases remaining between them. The CDR3 sequence is 17 residues long. The CDR3 DNA is TGCGCCAGCAGTGAGTCCCCTCAGCGGCCGGAGGTCGATGAGCAGTTCTTC. It specifies CASSESPQRPEVDEQFF.

The rearrangement uses TRBV27 and TRBJ2-7, with TRBD2 matching over 10 bases. The CDR3 has 15 amino acids. The ends lost 6 bases at V and 11 bases at J; junction bases unmatched: 16. Germline V lookup: CDR1 MNHEY, CDR2 SMNVEV (reference sequence). The DNA for the CDR3 is TGTGCCAGCAGGGGTATTCCGGGACTAGCGTCGGTGGAGTACTTC. Its translation: CASRGIPGLASVEYF.

J is TRBJ2-7 and V is TRBV5-1, with TRBD2 as a possible D gene (6 bases). CDR1 SGHRS and CDR2 YFSETQ come from the germline V gene. This CDR3 has 19 amino acids. The V end was cut by 1 base, the J end by 1 base, with 24 bases between. CDR3 amino acids: CASSLPRSEQGSGSYEQYF. In nucleotides, the CDR3 is TGCGCCAGCAGCTTGCCCCGTTCAGAGCAGGGTAGCGGTTCCTACGAGCAGTACTTC.

This chain connects TRBV5-4 to TRBJ1-2; perhaps TRBD1 as D (5 bases). Trimming removed 5 bases from V and 2 bases from J, with 19 bases in between. The length of the CDR3 is 16 residues. The germline CDR1 and CDR2 sequences are SGHNT and YYREEE (reference sequence). The CDR3 sequence is CASRAGGSKTNYGYTF. CDR3 sequence (DNA): TGTGCCAGCAGGGCCGGGGGGTCTAAAACCAACTATGGCTACACCTTC. Full variable domain (missing parts from reference TRBV5-4 and TRBJ1-2): ETGVTQSPTHLIKTRGQQVTLRCSSQSGHNTVSWYQQALGQGPQFIFQYYREEENGRGNFPPRFSGLQFPNYSSELNVNALELDDSALYLCASRAGGSKTNYGYTFGSGTRLTVV.

The chain links TRBV27 to TRBJ2-1; 12 bases fit TRBD2. Germline CDR1 reads MNHEY; CDR2 reads SMNVEV (reference sequence). Trimming at V came to 6 bases and at J to 0 bases, leaving 12 bases not matched to a gene. The CDR3 has 19 residues. CDR3: CASSSGTSGLGVSYNEQFF. In DNA form, the CDR3 reads TGTGCCAGCAGCTCCGGGACTAGCGGGCTCGGCGTCTCCTACAATGAGCAGTTCTTC.

Details on this clone: A read error may account for a junction end that differs from germline. This sequence joins TRBV30 and TRBJ1-2; D uncertain. This CDR3 has 11 residues. Per the germline V gene, CDR1 is GTSNPN and CDR2 is SVGIG (reference sequence). In DNA form, the CDR3 reads TGTGCCTGGAGTGTAGGTGGGAGCTACACTTTC. Translation gives CAWSVGGSYTF. The full variable domain, its missing parts supplied by reference TRBV30 and TRBJ1-2, is SQTIHQWPATLVQPVGSPLSLECTVEGTSNPNLYWYRQAAGRGLQLLFYSVGIGQISSEVPQNLSASRPQDRQFILSSKKLLLSDSGFYLCAWSVGGSYTFGSGTRLTVV.

This chain's CDR3 is CASSSFTRSSYNEQFF. CDR3 DNA: TGTGCCAGCAGCTCATTCACTAGGAGCTCCTACAATGAGCAGTTCTTC. The V call is TRBV5-6, the J call TRBJ2-1; D possibly corresponds to TRBD2 (5 bases). Trimming shortened V by 3 bases and J by 0 bases, and 13 bases separated the two germline ends. This CDR3 is 16 amino acids long. In germline, CDR1 is SGHDT, CDR2 YYEEEE.

This clone has a handful of counts. The chain is built from TRBV6-4 and TRBJ2-1; 13 positions agree with TRBD2. The germline CDR1 and CDR2 sequences are MRHNA and SNTAGT. V shed 6 bases, J shed 9 bases, and the junction held 2 bases outside the gene matches. The CDR3 is 13 amino acids. CDR3 nucleotides: TGTGCCAGCAGCACTAGCGGGAGGGGTGAGCAGTTCTTC. Encoded protein: CASSTSGRGEQFF.

V usage is TRBV5-8 and J usage is TRBJ2-7; TRBD1 agrees at 8 bases. Germline V gene lookup returns CDR1 SGHTS and CDR2 YDEGEE. CDR3 size: 15 residues. With 5 bases clipped from V and 1 base from J, the junction kept 8 bases outside the gene matches. The CDR3 region has the DNA TGTGCCAGCAGTCCAGGGACAGGTCGTTCCTACGAGCAGTACTTC. Residues: CASSPGTGRSYEQYF.